This note documents a single T cell receptor (beta chain) sequence. Its target is unknown. CDR1 is KGHSH and CDR2 is LQKENI in the germline V gene. The CDR3 loop spans 15 amino acids. The V end lost 1 base, the J end lost 6 bases, and 12 bases lay between the germline ends. Constant-segment primers were used for 5'RACE, and the resulting TCR alpha and TCR beta cDNA libraries carried sample barcodes and UMIs. Each CDR3 protein is one row after TCRdb ran MiXCR on the 5' RACE reads. The sample records about 300,000 distinct CDR3 sequences, approximately 19% being singletons. The sample belongs to a study of T-cell memory formation after mild COVID-19. Study-level findings and limits: CD4+ bias marked clones expanding day 15 to 37, unlike balanced contracting clones.

The TCR comes from a man aged 18 to 30 who had mild COVID-19 (a few samples of this study predate the infection). Cell type and time point are not known. Sample: PBMCs or a T cell subset sorted from them (not recorded which). The chain recombines TRBV18 with TRBJ2-2, with no clear D. CDR3 protein: CASSPRGSQPGELFF. CDR3 DNA: TGTGCCAGCTCACCACGGGGTTCTCAACCCGGGGAGCTGTTTTTT. Looking up the rest from reference TRBV18 and TRBJ2-2 gives the full variable domain: NAGVMQNPRHLVRRRGQEARLRCSPMKGHSHVYWYRQLPEEGLKFMVYLQKENIIDESGMPKERFSAEFPKEGPSILRIQQVVRGDSAAYFCASSPRGSQPGELFFGEGSRLTVL.